This T cell receptor (beta chain) was obtained from a study of regulatory T cells in long-lasting Graves disease. CDR1 DFQATT and CDR2 SNEGSKA come from the germline V gene (reference sequence). The CDR3 runs to 15 residues. V lost 1 base to trimming and J lost 0 bases, with 10 bases between them. Investigators prepared the TCR beta libraries by applying iRepertoire HTBI primers and Arm-PCR of CDR3 regions. One entry per CDR3 protein results from TCRdb running MiXCR on the multiplex PCR reads. Here the sample spans a few hundred thousand distinct CDR3 sequences, roughly a quarter being singletons. The time point: persistent/refractory GD, antithyroid drugs over 5 years with positive TRAb. PBMCs were the source of the RNA used for TCR sequencing.

Sequenced here: peripheral blood mononuclear cells (PBMCs), sampled when the disease was refractory, from a patient treated with antithyroid drugs. The TCR originated in a female donor with Graves disease. V and J are TRBV20-1 and TRBJ2-1; D is ambiguous. Here the CDR3 DNA reads TGCAGTGCTAGAGTGCTATATAGCTCCTACAATGAGCAGTTCTTC. This gives the protein CSARVLYSSYNEQFF.